This record looks at one T cell receptor beta chain sequence and its context. This sample was included in a study of blood T cell repertoires in COVID-19. The overall study: Researchers got acute and convalescent COVID-19 samples from the United States, Italy and Spain. T cells, B-cell-depleted T cells, or PBMCs supplied cDNA or gDNA.

Study processing details: Estimates of nucleated cell counts were drawn from the amplification of reference gene primers. Sequencing was performed with immunoSEQ multiplex PCR; in TCRdb, only in-frame clones are kept and a portion is missing. V, J and clone size reflect that table, while D and trimming were determined from the DNA. The repertoire holds 210,000 or so clones, with around 82% as singletons. This CDR3 spans 11 amino acids. V lost 1 base, J lost 9 bases, and 10 bases lay in between. Germline CDR1 is SQVTM and CDR2 is ANQGSEA. The receptor was isolated from a man aged 45-65 years with active or convalescent COVID-19. The source material was peripheral blood. The gene calls are TRBV29-1 and TRBJ2-7, with D tentatively TRBD2 (6 bases). CDR3 region: CSVEGAAGQYF. CDR3 nucleotides: TGCAGCGTTGAAGGCGCAGCGGGGCAGTACTTC.